This TCR beta chain was observed in a study of OX40 agonist ivuxolimab in advanced cancers. General notes on the study: The costimulatory receptor OX40 (CD134) was targeted by ivuxolimab, a fully human IgG2 agonistic monoclonal antibody. Three dose-escalation patients achieved partial responses, one with hepatocellular carcinoma and two with cutaneous melanoma. The monotherapy dose-escalation portion (N ≈ 55 patients) of the phase I ivuxolimab trial is reported in the paper. Intravenous ivuxolimab was administered to patients every 2 weeks at six dose levels: 0.01, 0.1, 0.3, 1.5, 3 and 10 mg/kg. Of the roughly 54 dose-escalation patients, hepatocellular carcinoma was present in around 20, melanoma in around 15, renal cell carcinoma in 9 and head and neck cancer in 9. Peripheral TCRbeta sequencing was intended to test whether TCR sequence diversity was altered and clonal T-cell expansion was caused by ivuxolimab. In the dose-escalation cohort, 82.7% of patients were male, and the mean age was around 60 years, with a range of roughly 23 to 85. Patients were allowed to have had prior anti-PD-1, anti-PD-L1 or anti-CTLA-4 therapy, and 40% of the dose-escalation patients had been treated with checkpoint inhibitors. What the work shows at the level of the full study, not this receptor alone: Partial responders in the 0.1-3.0 mg/kg groups had among the lowest normalized peripheral clonal expansion, especially among CD8+ T cells. Low levels of normalized T-cell clonal expansion were also seen in some nonresponding patients. At doses from 0.1 to 3.0 mg/kg, clonal expansion was seen in both CD4+ and CD8+ blood T cells between baseline and week 6. After ivuxolimab, CD8+ T cells had more expanded clones than CD4+ T cells on average. Antigen specificity was not determined for the clonally expanded peripheral T cells.

For sequencing of the TCRbeta CDR3 region, genomic DNA was extracted from the sorted cells. TCRbeta CDR3 regions were sequenced using the immunoSEQ Assay. Held by TCRdb, this immuneACCESS table contains in-frame sequences only and omits some clones. Under half of the omission traces to an unresolved V gene where checked; the cause of the rest is unknown. The table for this sample lists around 40,000 clones; 70% to 90% of them were counted only once. The top ten clones comprise around 13% of the sample. CDR1 and CDR2 are drawn from the germline V gene: SNHLY, FYNNEI. The cysteine opens and the phenylalanine closes a CDR3 of 14 amino acids. Here the CDR3 DNA is all that survives: 42 bases in frame from base 1. V lost 3 bases and J lost 5 bases; the stretch between them is 13 bases long. About this clone itself: This clone's antigen is unknown. There are no base qualities to consult, and no much larger clone falls within one base.

Patients with a history of autoimmune disease or receiving systemic immunosuppression were excluded from the trial. Peripheral blood for TCR sequencing was collected from all dose cohorts at baseline, on cycle 4 day 1, and on cycle 7 day 1. The samples were taken from a phase I, first-in-human, multicenter, open-label dose-escalation trial of ivuxolimab. Adults with locally advanced or metastatic melanoma, renal cell carcinoma, hepatocellular carcinoma or head and neck squamous cell carcinoma were enrolled in the trial. Before TCR sequencing, CD4+ T cells and CD8+ T cells were sorted from peripheral blood as separate populations.

The receptor was isolated from an adult with an advanced solid tumor such as melanoma, head and neck, liver or kidney cancer. Sequencing used CD4+ or CD8+ T cells sorted from blood, obtained in a trial of the OX40 agonist ivuxolimab. The V and J segments used are TRBV2 and TRBJ1-1, with TRBD1 as a weak D call on 6 bases. Here the CDR3 is given as CASSDKGGGTEAFF. The DNA reads TGTGCCAGCAGTGATAAGGGGGGAGGGACTGAAGCTTTCTTT.